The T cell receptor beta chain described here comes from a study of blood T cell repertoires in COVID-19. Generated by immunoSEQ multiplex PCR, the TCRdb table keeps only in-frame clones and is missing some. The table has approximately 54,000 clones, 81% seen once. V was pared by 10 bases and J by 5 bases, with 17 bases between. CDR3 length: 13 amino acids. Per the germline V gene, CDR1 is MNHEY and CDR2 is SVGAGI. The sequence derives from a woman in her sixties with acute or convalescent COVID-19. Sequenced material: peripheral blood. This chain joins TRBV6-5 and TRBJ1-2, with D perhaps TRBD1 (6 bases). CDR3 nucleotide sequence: TGTGCCACAACGGTGTCCGGACAGTATGGCTACACCTTC. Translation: CATTVSGQYGYTF.